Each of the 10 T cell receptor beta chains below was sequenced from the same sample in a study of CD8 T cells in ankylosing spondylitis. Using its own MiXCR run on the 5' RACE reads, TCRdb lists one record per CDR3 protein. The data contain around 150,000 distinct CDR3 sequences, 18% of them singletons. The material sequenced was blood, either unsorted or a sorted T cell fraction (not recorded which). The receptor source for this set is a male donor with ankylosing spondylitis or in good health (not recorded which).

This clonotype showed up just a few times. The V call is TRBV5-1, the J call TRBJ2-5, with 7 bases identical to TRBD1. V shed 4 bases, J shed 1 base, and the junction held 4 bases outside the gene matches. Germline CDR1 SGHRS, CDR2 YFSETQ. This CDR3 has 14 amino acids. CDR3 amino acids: CASSRWDSQETQYF. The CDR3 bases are TGCGCCAGCAGCCGATGGGACAGCCAAGAGACCCAGTACTTC.

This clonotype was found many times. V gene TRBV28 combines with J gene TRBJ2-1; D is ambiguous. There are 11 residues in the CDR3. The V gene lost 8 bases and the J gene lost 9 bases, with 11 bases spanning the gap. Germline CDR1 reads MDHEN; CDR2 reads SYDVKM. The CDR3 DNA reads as TGTGCCAGCCGAAGCTCCCCTGAGCAGTTCTTC. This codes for CASRSSPEQFF.

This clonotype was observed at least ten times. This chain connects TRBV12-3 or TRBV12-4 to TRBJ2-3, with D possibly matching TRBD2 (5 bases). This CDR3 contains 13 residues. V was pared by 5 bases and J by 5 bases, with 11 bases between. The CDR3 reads CASSRSGGDTQYF. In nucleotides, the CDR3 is TGTGCCAGCAGTCGATCCGGAGGAGATACGCAGTATTTT.

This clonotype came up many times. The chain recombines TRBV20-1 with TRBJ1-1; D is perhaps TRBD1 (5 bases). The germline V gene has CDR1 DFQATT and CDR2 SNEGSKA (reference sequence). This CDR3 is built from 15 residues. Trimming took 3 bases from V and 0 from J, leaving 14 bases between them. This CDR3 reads CSASSPSGMNTEAFF. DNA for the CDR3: TGCAGTGCTAGTAGCCCGTCAGGGATGAACACTGAAGCTTTCTTT.

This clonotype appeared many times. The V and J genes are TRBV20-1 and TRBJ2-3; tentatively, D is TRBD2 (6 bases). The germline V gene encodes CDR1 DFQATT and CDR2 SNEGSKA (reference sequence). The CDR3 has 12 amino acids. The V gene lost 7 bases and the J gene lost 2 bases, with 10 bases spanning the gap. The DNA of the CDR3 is TGCAGTGGTGGGAGGTCCACAGATACGCAGTATTTT. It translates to CSGGRSTDTQYF.

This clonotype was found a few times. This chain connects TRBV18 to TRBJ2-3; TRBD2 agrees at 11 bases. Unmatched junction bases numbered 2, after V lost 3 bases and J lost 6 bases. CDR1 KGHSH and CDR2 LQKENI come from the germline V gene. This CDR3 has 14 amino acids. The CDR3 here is CASSPTSGSDTQYF. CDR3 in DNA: TGTGCCAGCTCACCTACTAGCGGGAGCGATACGCAGTATTTT.

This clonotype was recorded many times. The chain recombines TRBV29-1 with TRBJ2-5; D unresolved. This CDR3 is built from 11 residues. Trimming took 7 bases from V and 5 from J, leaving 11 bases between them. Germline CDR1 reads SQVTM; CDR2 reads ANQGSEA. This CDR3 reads CSAKMSETQYF. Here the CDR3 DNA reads TGCAGCGCCAAGATGAGCGAGACCCAGTACTTC.

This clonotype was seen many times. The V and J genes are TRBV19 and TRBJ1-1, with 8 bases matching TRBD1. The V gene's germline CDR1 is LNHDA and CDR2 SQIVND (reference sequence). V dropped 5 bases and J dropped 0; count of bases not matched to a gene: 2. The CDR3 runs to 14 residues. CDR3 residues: CASSADRVNTEAFF. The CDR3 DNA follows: TGTGCCAGTAGTGCGGACAGGGTGAACACTGAAGCTTTCTTT.

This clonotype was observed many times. CDR3 amino acids: CASSLGLVNTGELFF. The CDR3, as DNA: TGCGCCAGCAGCTTAGGACTAGTCAACACCGGGGAGCTGTTTTTT. The chain has TRBV5-1 and TRBJ2-2, with 7 bases that match TRBD2. J gave up 2 bases and V 2 bases, and 3 bases lay outside the gene matches. The CDR3 runs 15 residues. The germline gives CDR1 SGHRS, CDR2 YFSETQ.

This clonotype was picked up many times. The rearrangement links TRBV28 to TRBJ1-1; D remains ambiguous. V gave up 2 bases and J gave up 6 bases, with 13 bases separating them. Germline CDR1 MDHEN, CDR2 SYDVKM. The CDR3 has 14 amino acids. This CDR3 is CASSLKGFRSEAFF. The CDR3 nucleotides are TGTGCCAGCAGTTTAAAAGGATTTCGGTCTGAAGCTTTCTTT.